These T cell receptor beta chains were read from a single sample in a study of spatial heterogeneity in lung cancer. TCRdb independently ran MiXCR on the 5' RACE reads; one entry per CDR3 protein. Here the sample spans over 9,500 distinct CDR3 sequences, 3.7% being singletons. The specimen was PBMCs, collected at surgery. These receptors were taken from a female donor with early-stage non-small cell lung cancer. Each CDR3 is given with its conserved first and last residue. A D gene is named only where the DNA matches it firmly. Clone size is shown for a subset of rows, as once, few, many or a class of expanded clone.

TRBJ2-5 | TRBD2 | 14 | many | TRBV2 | TGTGCCAGCAGAGGGACTAGCGGCTCGGGGACCCAGTACTTC | CASRGTSGSGTQYF
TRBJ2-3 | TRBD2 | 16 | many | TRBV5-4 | TGTGCCAGCAGCCCTGCGAGCGGGGTGGGCACAGATACGCAGTATTTT | CASSPASGVGTDTQYF
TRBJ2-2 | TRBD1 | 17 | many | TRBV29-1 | TGCAGCGTTGAATCGTCGGACAGGGGGATCAACACCGGGGAGCTGTTTTTT | CSVESSDRGINTGELFF
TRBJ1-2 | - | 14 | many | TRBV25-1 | TGTGCCAGCAGTAGCCGGGACTTCCCCTATGGCTACACCTTC | CASSSRDFPYGYTF
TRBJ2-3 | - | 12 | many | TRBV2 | TGTGCCAGCAGCGTCGGGACAGATACGCAGTATTTT | CASSVGTDTQYF
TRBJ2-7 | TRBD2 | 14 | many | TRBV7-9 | TGTGCCAGCAGCTTCGCGGGGGGGCCGAGGGAGCAGTACTTC | CASSFAGGPREQYF
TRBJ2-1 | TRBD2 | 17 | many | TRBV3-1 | TGTGCCAGCAGCCAAGGTTATTCGGCTAGCGGGAAGAATGAGCAGTTCTTC | CASSQGYSASGKNEQFF
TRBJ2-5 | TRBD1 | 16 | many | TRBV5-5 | TGTGCCAGCAGCAAGACAGGGGGCACGTACCAAGAGACCCAGTACTTC | CASSKTGGTYQETQYF
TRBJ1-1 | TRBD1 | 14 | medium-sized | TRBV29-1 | TGCAGCGGGGGGACAGGGGGTTGGAACACTGAAGCTTTCTTT | CSGGTGGWNTEAFF
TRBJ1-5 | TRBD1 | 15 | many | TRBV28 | TGTGCCAGCAGTCCCATGACAGGGGCCCGTCAGCCCCAGCATTTT | CASSPMTGARQPQHF
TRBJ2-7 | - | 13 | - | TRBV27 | TGTGCCAGCAGTTTGGCCAGGGGCTACGAGCAGTACTTC | CASSLARGYEQYF
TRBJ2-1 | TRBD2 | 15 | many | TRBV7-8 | TGTGCCAGCAGCGCCTCTAGCGGGACCCTCAATGAGCAGTTCTTC | CASSASSGTLNEQFF
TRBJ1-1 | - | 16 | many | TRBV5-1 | TGCGCCAGCAGCGCGGACCAGGGATGGGTGAACACTGAAGCTTTCTTT | CASSADQGWVNTEAFF